Below, 24 T cell receptor beta chains from the same sample are listed, as sequenced in a study of OX40 agonist ivuxolimab in advanced cancers. The protocol was immunoSEQ multiplex PCR, while the TCRdb copy is restricted to in-frame clones and leaves out a portion. The sample has some 60,000 clones; 70% to 90% are singletons. The specimen comprised CD4+ or CD8+ T cells sorted from blood, sampled in a trial of the OX40 agonist ivuxolimab. The receptors were gathered from an adult with an advanced solid tumor such as melanoma, head and neck, liver or kidney cancer.

This clone was picked up one time. The chain combines TRBV14 with TRBJ1-2; D remains unclear. This CDR3 has 14 amino acids. The V end lost 3 bases, the J end lost 7 bases, and 15 bases lay between the germline ends. CDR1 and CDR2 from the germline V gene are SGHDN and FVKESK. The DNA for the CDR3 is TGTGCCAGCAGCCAGTATGAGAGGGCGGGTGGCTACACCTTC. Translation gives CASSQYERAGGYTF.

The chain links TRBV27 to TRBJ1-6, with D perhaps TRBD1 (5 bases). CDR1 and CDR2 from the germline V gene are MNHEY and SMNVEV (reference sequence). V was shortened by 9 bases and J by 7 bases, with 7 bases between the two germline ends. The CDR3 is made up of 11 amino acids. CDR3 region: CASRGNSPLHF. In nucleotides, the CDR3 is TGTGCCAGTAGGGGAAATTCACCCCTCCACTTT.

In this sample, this clone turned up once. This chain joins TRBV6-6 and TRBJ2-5; D is perhaps TRBD2 (6 bases). Germline V gene sequence: CDR1 MNHNY, CDR2 SVGAGI (reference sequence). V gave up 6 bases and J gave up 7 bases, with 9 bases separating them. This CDR3 spans 11 amino acids. The CDR3 region has the DNA TGTGCCAGCAGGTTGGGGGGGACCCAGTACTTC. This encodes CASRLGGTQYF.

V usage is TRBV7-9 and J usage is TRBJ1-1, with D hard to call. Germline V gives CDR1 SEHNR, CDR2 FQNEAQ (reference sequence). V shed 3 bases and J shed 10 bases, with 15 bases lying between them. The CDR3 covers 13 residues. Written as DNA, the CDR3 is TGTGCCAGCAGCTTTTCGGGCGTCGGTCGAGCTTTCTTT. Its protein is CASSFSGVGRAFF.

The rearrangement links TRBV18 to TRBJ2-7, with 7 bases matching TRBD2. With 1 base clipped from V and 4 bases from J, the junction kept 13 bases outside the gene matches. Germline V CDR1 and CDR2: KGHSH, LQKENI. This CDR3 region has 17 residues. The CDR3 bases are TGTGCCAGCTCACCACGCCCTTTGGAGGGGCGGGAGTACGAGCAGTACTTC. Its protein is CASSPRPLEGREYEQYF.

The V call is TRBV2, the J call TRBJ2-7; possible D gene TRBD2, 5 bases. CDR3 length equals 13 residues. Germline V gives CDR1 SNHLY, CDR2 FYNNEI. V gave up 6 bases and J gave up 6 bases, with 15 bases separating them. This CDR3 is CASSEGTPAEQYF. The CDR3 DNA reads as TGTGCCAGCAGCGAGGGAACTCCTGCCGAGCAGTACTTC.

The chain joins TRBV19 to TRBJ2-1; 7 bases line up with TRBD1. With V trimmed by 6 bases and J by 7 bases, 18 bases remained unmatched. The germline V gene has CDR1 LNHDA and CDR2 SQIVND (reference sequence). The CDR3 runs to 17 residues. CDR3 residues: CASRSRYSGQFLNEQFF. For the CDR3, the DNA is TGTGCCAGTAGATCTAGATACTCGGGACAGTTTCTTAATGAGCAGTTCTTC. The full variable domain, its missing parts supplied by reference TRBV19 and TRBJ2-1, is DGGITQSPKYLFRKEGQNVTLSCEQNLNHDAMYWYRQDPGQGLRLIYYSQIVNDFQKGDIAEGYSVSREKKESFPLTVTSAQKNPTAFYLCASRSRYSGQFLNEQFFGPGTRLTVL.

The V and J genes are TRBV11-1 and TRBJ1-1; D gene ambiguous. The germline V and J ends were trimmed by 1 base and 10 bases, with 22 bases remaining between them. Germline V gene lookup returns CDR1 SGHAT and CDR2 FQDESV (reference sequence). The CDR3 is made up of 16 amino acids. The chain's CDR3 is CASSLGSHVGDAAAFF. The CDR3 nucleotides are TGTGCCAGCAGCTTAGGGTCCCATGTCGGGGATGCCGCAGCTTTCTTT. The whole variable domain, filled in from reference TRBV11-1 and TRBJ1-1, reads EAEVAQSPRYKITEKSQAVAFWCDPISGHATLYWYRQILGQGPELLVQFQDESVVDDSQLPKDRFSAERLKGVDSTLKIQPAELGDSAMYLCASSLGSHVGDAAAFFGQGTRLTVV.

The genes are TRBV9 and TRBJ2-1; perhaps TRBD2 as D (5 bases). Trimming removed 0 bases from V and 5 bases from J, with 9 bases in between. The CDR3 runs to 14 residues. CDR1 is SGDLS and CDR2 is YYNGEE in the germline V gene. The CDR3 DNA is TGTGCCAGCAGCGTAGTGGGAGAGGACAATGAGCAGTTCTTC. Protein sequence: CASSVVGEDNEQFF.

This clone was seen just once. The V gene is TRBV11-2, the J gene TRBJ2-7, with D possibly being TRBD2 (7 bases). Germline values: CDR1 SGHAT, CDR2 FQNNGV. Trimming cost V 3 bases and J 4 bases, with 13 bases left between them. The CDR3 is made up of 14 amino acids. The CDR3 DNA follows: TGTGCCAGCAGCTTCGGGGGGCACGATTACGAGCAGTACTTC. This sequence encodes CASSFGGHDYEQYF.

The rearrangement joins TRBV5-4 to TRBJ1-2; 7 bases fit TRBD1. The CDR3 length is 14 residues. The junction had 7 bases not matched to a gene; V was cut back by 3 bases and J by 5 bases. Germline V lookup: CDR1 SGHNT, CDR2 YYREEE (reference sequence). The CDR3 loop is CASSSEGAGYGYTF. For the CDR3, the DNA is TGTGCCAGCAGCTCCGAGGGGGCGGGTTATGGCTACACCTTC. Together with reference TRBV5-4 and TRBJ1-2, the CDR3 gives the full variable domain: ETGVTQSPTHLIKTRGQQVTLRCSSQSGHNTVSWYQQALGQGPQFIFQYYREEENGRGNFPPRFSGLQFPNYSSELNVNALELDDSALYLCASSSEGAGYGYTFGSGTRLTVV.

CDR3 coding DNA: TGCGCCAGCAGCCGTGGACGGACGGAGCTATGGAGCTACGAGCAGTACTTC. The encoded protein is CASSRGRTELWSYEQYF. The J gene is TRBJ2-7, the V gene TRBV5-1, with D hard to call. Trimming removed 4 bases from V and 3 bases from J, with 23 bases in between. From germline, CDR1 is SGHRS and CDR2 YFSETQ. The length of the CDR3 is 17 residues.

The CDR3 reads CASSSTGQGENEQFF. The CDR3 DNA reads as TGTGCCAGCAGTTCAACAGGACAGGGAGAGAATGAGCAGTTCTTC. The chain couples TRBV28 to TRBJ2-1; 8 bases fit TRBD1. V gave up 4 bases and J gave up 7 bases; unmatched junction bases: 9. The CDR3 is 15 residues long. Germline loops: CDR1 MDHEN, CDR2 SYDVKM. The full variable domain, in which reference TRBV28 and TRBJ2-1 provide the parts outside the CDR3, is DVKVTQSSRYLVKRTGEKVFLECVQDMDHENMFWYRQDPGLGLRLIYFSYDVKMKEKGDIPEGYSVSREKKERFSLILESASTNQTSMYLCASSSTGQGENEQFFGPGTRLTVL.

This chain's CDR3 is CASSSPGAGNTIYF. The CDR3 DNA reads TGTGCCAGTAGTTCGCCAGGGGCTGGAAACACCATATATTTT. The chain links TRBV19 to TRBJ1-3; TRBD1 might be the D (6 bases). Germline V lookup: CDR1 LNHDA, CDR2 SQIVND (reference sequence). This CDR3 contains 14 residues. Trimming left V 5 bases short and J 2 bases short, with 10 bases between. The full variable domain, in which reference TRBV19 and TRBJ1-3 provide the parts outside the CDR3, is DGGITQSPKYLFRKEGQNVTLSCEQNLNHDAMYWYRQDPGQGLRLIYYSQIVNDFQKGDIAEGYSVSREKKESFPLTVTSAQKNPTAFYLCASSSPGAGNTIYFGEGSWLTVV.

The genes are TRBV5-1 and TRBJ1-1, with 7 nucleotides matching TRBD1. This CDR3 has 12 residues. The germline V gene has CDR1 SGHRS and CDR2 YFSETQ. Losses at the gene ends were 4 bases for V and 4 bases for J; bases not matched to a gene: 1. CDR3 bases: TGCGCCAGCAGCCCAGGGGGCACTGAAGCTTTCTTT. This encodes CASSPGGTEAFF.

J is TRBJ1-1 and V is TRBV29-1; 10 nucleotides match TRBD1. After removal of 4 bases from V and 5 bases from J, the junction contained 4 bases not matched to a gene. This CDR3 comprises 13 residues. Germline assignment: CDR1 SQVTM and CDR2 ANQGSEA. The CDR3 loop is CSVAVGQGTEAFF. CDR3 in DNA: TGCAGCGTTGCAGTGGGACAGGGGACTGAAGCTTTCTTT. Combining the CDR3 with reference TRBV29-1 and TRBJ1-1 gives the whole variable domain SAVISQKPSRDICQRGTSLTIQCQVDSQVTMMFWYRQQPGQSLTLIATANQGSEATYESGFVIDKFPISRPNLTFSTLTVSNMSPEDSSIYLCSVAVGQGTEAFFGQGTRLTVV.

This clone was seen more than once but under ten times. The chain is built from TRBV30 and TRBJ1-1; no reliable D call. This CDR3 is built from 13 residues. The V end was cut by 3 bases, the J end by 0 bases, with 8 bases between. Germline V gives CDR1 GTSNPN, CDR2 SVGIG (reference sequence). The CDR3: CAWRAAVNTEAFF. CDR3 nucleotide sequence: TGTGCCTGGAGGGCAGCGGTGAACACTGAAGCTTTCTTT.

This sequence joins TRBV5-1 and TRBJ2-3; no definite D call. CDR3 size: 12 residues. CDR1 is SGHRS, CDR2 YFSETQ, per germline. V was shortened by 4 bases and J by 2 bases, with 5 bases between the two germline ends. DNA for the CDR3: TGCGCCAGCAGCGATTTCACAGATACGCAGTATTTT. Amino acids: CASSDFTDTQYF.

The J gene is TRBJ2-1, the V gene TRBV5-4; either TRBD1 or TRBD2 may fit D (5 bases each). The CDR3 runs to 15 residues. Germline V gene lookup returns CDR1 SGHNT and CDR2 YYREEE (reference sequence). V was clipped by 3 bases and J by 5 bases, with 15 bases between them. CDR3 nucleotides: TGTGCCAGCAGCTCCAAAGGGACCGCCGACAATGAGCAGTTCTTC. It is translated as CASSSKGTADNEQFF.

The chain combines TRBV7-6 with TRBJ2-1, with D unclear. V was shortened by 1 base and J by 6 bases, with 7 bases between the two germline ends. Germline CDR1 and CDR2: SGHVS and FNYEAQ. CDR3 length: 13 residues. In DNA, the CDR3 is TGTGCCAGCAGCTTAGACCAGGCCAATGAGCAGTTCTTC. Translated, it gives CASSLDQANEQFF.

This chain uses TRBV5-4 with TRBJ1-6, with TRBD1 matching over 9 bases. The CDR3 runs to 15 residues. Germline assignment: CDR1 SGHNT and CDR2 YYREEE (reference sequence). Germline trimming cut 3 bases from V and 7 bases from J; bases unmatched to any gene: 5. CDR3 sequence reads: CASSSQGARNSPLHF. In DNA, the CDR3 is TGTGCCAGCAGCTCACAGGGGGCGCGGAATTCACCCCTCCACTTT.

J is TRBJ2-1 and V is TRBV6-5; D remains ambiguous. Germline-derived CDR1 and CDR2 are MNHEY and SVGAGI. The CDR3 is 11 residues long. V lost 0 bases and J lost 8, with 2 bases in between. This chain's CDR3 is CASSYSYEQFF. CDR3 in DNA: TGTGCCAGCAGTTACTCATATGAGCAGTTCTTC.

The CDR3 reads CASSEAGDEQYF. In DNA, the CDR3 is TGTGCCAGCAGTGAAGCCGGGGACGAGCAGTACTTC. J is TRBJ2-7 and V is TRBV6-1; weak D call: TRBD2 (5 bases). Trimming removed 0 bases from V and 5 bases from J, with 5 bases in between. There are 12 residues in the CDR3. Germline CDR1 and CDR2: MNHNS and SASEGT.

The J gene is TRBJ2-3, the V gene TRBV29-1; tentatively, D is TRBD2 (6 bases). The CDR3 is made up of 15 amino acids. Germline-derived CDR1 and CDR2 are SQVTM and ANQGSEA. V shed 0 bases and J shed 7 bases, with 17 bases lying between them. The CDR3 nucleotides read TGCAGCGTTGAAGATGTGGGACTGGGGCAGCATACGCAGTATTTT. Encoded protein: CSVEDVGLGQHTQYF.